These 20 T cell receptor beta chains share one sample of origin, sequenced in a study of breast tumors, draining lymph nodes, adjacent tissues. TCRdb reanalysed the multiplex PCR reads using MiXCR and keeps one entry per CDR3 protein. The sample shows under 85,000 distinct CDR3 sequences, roughly a fifth of them seen only once. Axillary draining lymph nodes of breast cancer patients supplied the node samples. The specimen sequenced was axillary lymph node tissue. These TCRs come from a female donor with breast cancer. Some clones in this sample may be carry-over from other donors' samples.

The table lists this clonotype with many counts. A junction boundary mismatches the germline segment, possibly from a read error. For the CDR3, the DNA is TGCGCCAGCAGCCCCGAGCCGACTAGTACAGCTACGCAGTATTTT. The encoded protein is CASSPEPTSTATQYF. This sequence joins TRBV5-1 and TRBJ2-3; possible D gene TRBD2, 6 bases. Germline V gives CDR1 SGHRS, CDR2 YFSETQ. The CDR3 covers 15 residues. Filled out from reference TRBV5-1 and TRBJ2-3, the complete variable domain reads KAGVTQTPRYLIKTRGQQVTLSCSPISGHRSVSWYQQTPGQGLQFLFEYFSETQRNKGNFPGRFSGRQFSNSRSEMNVSTLELGDSALYLCASSPEPTSTATQYFGPGTRLTVL.

On this clonotype itself: A much larger clone sits a single nucleotide away, making a read error possible. The gene calls are TRBV6-1 and TRBJ2-1; a weak D match, TRBD2 (7 bases). Germline V CDR1 and CDR2: MNHNS, SASEGT. The CDR3 consists of 15 residues. The V and J ends lost 6 bases and 6 bases respectively, with 18 bases between them. CDR3 coding DNA: TGTGCCAGCAGATTGGGGGCTAGCGGCCCCAATGAGCAGTTCTTC. Amino acids: CASRLGASGPNEQFF.

Of note for this clonotype: Germline and junction disagree at one end, which may indicate a read error. The rearrangement uses TRBV7-9 and TRBJ1-2; 8 bases map to TRBD1. The CDR3 covers 15 residues. Looked up from germline, CDR1 is SEHNR and CDR2 is FQNEAQ (reference sequence). The CDR3 protein is CASSFKGQEGYGYTF. Written as DNA, the CDR3 is TGCGCCAGCAGCTTTAAGGGACAGGAGGGCTATGGCTACACCTTC.

This clonotype was recorded many times. V usage is TRBV7-9 and J usage is TRBJ2-7; D is ambiguous. The CDR3 length is 12 residues. Trimming took 0 bases from V and 6 from J, leaving 6 bases between them. The germline gives CDR1 SEHNR, CDR2 FQNEAQ (reference sequence). CDR3 loop: CASSLAKGEQYF. The DNA for the CDR3 is TGTGCCAGCAGCTTAGCCAAAGGCGAGCAGTACTTC.

This clonotype was detected ten times or more. The gene calls are TRBV4-2 and TRBJ2-2; 8 bases are a match to TRBD2. The length of the CDR3 is 17 residues. Trimming at V came to 4 bases and at J to 6 bases, leaving 13 bases not matched to a gene. Per the germline V gene, CDR1 is LGHNA and CDR2 is YNFKEQ. The CDR3 region is CASSPMGPGLAPGELFF. The CDR3 coding sequence is TGTGCCAGCAGCCCAATGGGACCCGGACTAGCCCCCGGGGAGCTGTTTTTT.

The table lists this clonotype with many counts. The chain uses TRBV4-3 and TRBJ2-7; the D gene is possibly TRBD2 (5 bases). The germline V and J ends were trimmed by 4 bases and 0 bases, with 13 bases remaining between them. The germline V gene has CDR1 LGHNA and CDR2 YSLEER. The CDR3 spans 15 residues. CDR3 region: CASSPGPGSSYEQYF. CDR3 sequence (DNA): TGCGCCAGCAGCCCAGGCCCGGGGAGCTCCTACGAGCAGTACTTC.

This clonotype appeared a few times. The CDR3 is CASVPGTGISYEQYF. In DNA, the CDR3 is TGTGCCAGCGTCCCCGGGACTGGGATCTCCTACGAGCAGTACTTC. The chain couples TRBV18 to TRBJ2-7; a weak D match, TRBD2 (6 bases). Per germline, CDR1 KGHSH and CDR2 LQKENI. Between the trimmed V and J ends, which lost 8 bases and 0 bases, there was a span of 17 bases. The CDR3 is 15 residues long. The full variable domain, rest sourced from reference TRBV18 and TRBJ2-7, is NAGVMQNPRHLVRRRGQEARLRCSPMKGHSHVYWYRQLPEEGLKFMVYLQKENIIDESGMPKERFSAEFPKEGPSILRIQQVVRGDSAAYFCASVPGTGISYEQYFGPGTRLTVT.

This clonotype occurred many times. The V gene is TRBV12-3 or TRBV12-4, the J gene TRBJ1-6; D is undetermined. The CDR3 spans 12 residues. V shed 3 bases and J shed 10 bases, with 7 bases lying between them. The CDR3 reads CASSFGSSPLHF. DNA for the CDR3: TGTGCCAGCAGTTTTGGGTCCTCACCCCTCCACTTT.

In its sample, this clonotype was seen many times. This chain connects TRBV7-2 to TRBJ2-5; D may be TRBD2 (5 bases). V lost 5 bases, J lost 5 bases, and 9 bases lay in between. CDR3 length: 12 residues. The germline CDR1 and CDR2 sequences are SGHTA and FQGNSA. The CDR3 DNA is TGTGCCAGCAGCGGGAGAAGGGAGACCCAGTACTTC. Its translation is CASSGRRETQYF.

This clonotype was seen at least ten times. J is TRBJ1-6 and V is TRBV6-1; 12 nucleotides align to TRBD1. The V and J ends lost 6 bases and 9 bases, in that order; junction bases with no gene match: 6. The V gene's germline CDR1 is MNHNS and CDR2 SASEGT. The CDR3 covers 15 residues. The CDR3 nucleotides are TGTGCCAGCAGCTTTGGGGGACAGGGGGCTTCACCCCTCCACTTT. Residues: CASSFGGQGASPLHF.

This clonotype was seen many times. This chain uses TRBV10-2 with TRBJ1-5; D call uncertain. The CDR3 has 13 residues. From germline, CDR1 is WSHSY and CDR2 SAAADI. Trimming took off 5 bases at V and 1 base at J, with 6 bases between the two ends. The CDR3 loop reads CASSLTSNQPQHF. CDR3 in DNA: TGCGCCAGCAGTCTTACCAGCAATCAGCCCCAGCATTTT.

This clonotype was observed a handful of times. The rearrangement joins TRBV15 to TRBJ1-2; D is uncertain. This CDR3 has 13 residues. Trimming took 6 bases from V and 2 from J, leaving 10 bases between them. Germline values: CDR1 LNHNV, CDR2 YYDKDF (reference sequence). The CDR3, as DNA: TGTGCCACCAGTGGCAGCTTCAACTATGGCTACACCTTC. Its protein product is CATSGSFNYGYTF.

This clonotype was counted many times. The chain combines TRBV2 with TRBJ2-3, with D possibly matching TRBD2 (5 bases). Germline CDR1 and CDR2: SNHLY and FYNNEI. The V gene lost 2 bases and the J gene lost 0 bases, with 12 bases spanning the gap. The CDR3 runs 16 residues. CDR3 sequence reads: CASSESASSSTDTQYF. For the CDR3, the DNA is TGTGCCAGCAGTGAATCAGCTAGCTCAAGCACAGATACGCAGTATTTT.

The CDR3 nucleotides are TGTGCCAGCGGCGCAGGCTTTGGCGGGAGAGGAGGCGAGCAGTACTTC. Translating it yields CASGAGFGGRGGEQYF. The J gene is TRBJ2-7, the V gene TRBV9, with 7 bases identical to TRBD2. Trimming took 7 bases from V and 6 from J; bases not matched to a gene: 19. Germline CDR1 is SGDLS and CDR2 is YYNGEE. This CDR3 has 16 residues.

The rearrangement uses TRBV28 and TRBJ1-5; 7 nucleotides match TRBD1. V lost 3 bases and J lost 4; bases outside the gene matches: 6. CDR3 length: 15 residues. In germline, CDR1 is MDHEN, CDR2 SYDVKM. The CDR3 DNA is TGTGCCAGCAGTTTGATGACAGGGCGAAATCAGCCCCAGCATTTT. Residues: CASSLMTGRNQPQHF.

This clonotype was counted many times. The chain employs TRBV20-1 and TRBJ2-7; 10 nucleotides agree with TRBD2. This CDR3 spans 15 amino acids. CDR1 is DFQATT, CDR2 SNEGSKA, per germline (reference sequence). V shed 3 bases and J 0 bases; nucleotides not matched to a gene: 5. The CDR3: CSARTTSGFSYEQYF. CDR3 nucleotide sequence: TGCAGTGCTAGGACGACTAGCGGGTTCTCCTACGAGCAGTACTTC.

For this clonotype: This sequence may be a read error, since a much larger clone differs from it by one base. The J gene is TRBJ2-1, the V gene TRBV13, with 9 bases matching TRBD2. The CDR3 spans 14 residues. Looked up from germline, CDR1 is PRHDT and CDR2 is FYEKMQ (reference sequence). CDR3 protein: CACSLDVLAGRQFF. In nucleotides, the CDR3 is TGTGCCTGCAGCTTAGATGTACTAGCGGGTCGTCAGTTCTTC.

The gene calls are TRBV28 and TRBJ1-3; D not resolved. The CDR3 runs to 12 residues. Trimming removed 2 bases from V and 4 bases from J, with 3 bases in between. From germline, CDR1 is MDHEN and CDR2 SYDVKM. Here the CDR3 reads CASSLRGNTIYF. The CDR3 DNA reads as TGTGCCAGCAGTTTACGCGGAAACACCATATATTTT.

About this clonotype itself: A much larger clone differs by one base, so this may be a read error. The chain joins TRBV9 to TRBJ2-5, with a tentative D call TRBD1 (6 bases). This CDR3 region has 14 residues. With 4 bases removed from V and 3 bases from J, the gap between germline ends came to 13 bases. From germline, CDR1 is SGDLS and CDR2 YYNGEE. The CDR3 spells CASSSAGAEETQYF. DNA of the CDR3: TGTGCCAGCAGCTCCGCAGGGGCGGAAGAGACCCAGTACTTC.

As for this clonotype: This sequence may be a read error, since a much larger clone differs from it by one base. V gene TRBV27 combines with J gene TRBJ2-7; a weak D match, TRBD2 (6 bases). Germline V gene sequence: CDR1 MNHEY, CDR2 SMNVEV (reference sequence). This CDR3 contains 13 residues. The DNA of the CDR3 is TGTGTCAGCAGACATAGCGGATCCTACGAGCAGTACTTC. It codes for CVSRHSGSYEQYF.